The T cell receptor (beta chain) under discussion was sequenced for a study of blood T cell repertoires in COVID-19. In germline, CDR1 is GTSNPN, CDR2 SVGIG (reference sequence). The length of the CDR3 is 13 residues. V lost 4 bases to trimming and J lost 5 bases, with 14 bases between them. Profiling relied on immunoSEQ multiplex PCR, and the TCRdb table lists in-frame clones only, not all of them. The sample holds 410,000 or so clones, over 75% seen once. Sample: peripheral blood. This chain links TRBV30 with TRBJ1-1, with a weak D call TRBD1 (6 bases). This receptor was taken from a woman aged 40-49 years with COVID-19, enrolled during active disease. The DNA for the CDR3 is TGTGCCTGGAATATGGGGGCTGGTACTGAAGCTTTCTTT. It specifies CAWNMGAGTEAFF. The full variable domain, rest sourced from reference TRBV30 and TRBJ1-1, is SQTIHQWPATLVQPVGSPLSLECTVEGTSNPNLYWYRQAAGRGLQLLFYSVGIGQISSEVPQNLSASRPQDRQFILSSKKLLLSDSGFYLCAWNMGAGTEAFFGQGTRLTVV.